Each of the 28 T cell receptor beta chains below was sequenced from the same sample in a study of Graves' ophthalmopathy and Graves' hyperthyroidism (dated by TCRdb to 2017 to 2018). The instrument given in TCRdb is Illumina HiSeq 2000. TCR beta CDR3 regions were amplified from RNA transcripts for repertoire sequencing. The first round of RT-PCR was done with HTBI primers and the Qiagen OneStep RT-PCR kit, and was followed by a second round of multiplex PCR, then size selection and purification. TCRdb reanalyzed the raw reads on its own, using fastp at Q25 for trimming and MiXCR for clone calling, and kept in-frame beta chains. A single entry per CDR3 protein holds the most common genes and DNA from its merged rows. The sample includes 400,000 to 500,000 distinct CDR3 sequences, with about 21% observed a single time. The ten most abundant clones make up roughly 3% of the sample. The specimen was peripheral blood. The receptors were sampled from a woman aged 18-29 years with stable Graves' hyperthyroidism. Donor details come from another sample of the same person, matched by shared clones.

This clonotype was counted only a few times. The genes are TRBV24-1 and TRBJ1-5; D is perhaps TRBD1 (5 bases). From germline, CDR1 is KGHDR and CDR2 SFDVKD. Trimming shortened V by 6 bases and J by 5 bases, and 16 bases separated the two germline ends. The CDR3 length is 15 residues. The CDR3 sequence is CATSTGTGDYQPQHF. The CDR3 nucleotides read TGTGCCACCAGTACCGGGACGGGAGATTATCAGCCCCAGCATTTT.

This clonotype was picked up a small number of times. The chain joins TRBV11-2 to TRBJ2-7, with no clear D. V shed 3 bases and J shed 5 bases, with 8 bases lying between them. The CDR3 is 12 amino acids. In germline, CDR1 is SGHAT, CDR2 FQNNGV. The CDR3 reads CASSFSWNEQYF. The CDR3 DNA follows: TGTGCCAGCAGCTTTTCGTGGAACGAGCAGTACTTC.

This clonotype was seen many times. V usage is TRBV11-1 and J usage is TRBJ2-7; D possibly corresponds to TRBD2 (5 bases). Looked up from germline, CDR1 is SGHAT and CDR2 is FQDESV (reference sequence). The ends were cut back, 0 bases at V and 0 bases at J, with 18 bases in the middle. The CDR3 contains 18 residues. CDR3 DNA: TGTGCCAGCAGCTTAGCTGGGGTATCGAGAGGGCGCTCCTACGAGCAGTACTTC. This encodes CASSLAGVSRGRSYEQYF.

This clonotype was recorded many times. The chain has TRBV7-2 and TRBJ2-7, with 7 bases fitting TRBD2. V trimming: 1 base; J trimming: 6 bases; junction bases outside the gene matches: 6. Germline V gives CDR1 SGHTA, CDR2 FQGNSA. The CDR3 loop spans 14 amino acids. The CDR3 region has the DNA TGTGCCAGCAGCTTAGGCGGGAGACGACTCGAGCAGTACTTC. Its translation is CASSLGGRRLEQYF.

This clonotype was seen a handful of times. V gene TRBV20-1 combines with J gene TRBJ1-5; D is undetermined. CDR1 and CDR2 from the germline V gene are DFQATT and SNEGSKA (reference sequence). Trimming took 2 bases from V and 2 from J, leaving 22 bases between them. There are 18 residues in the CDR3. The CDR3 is CSARHHLGRLVGNQPQHF. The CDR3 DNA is TGCAGTGCTAGACACCACCTCGGACGCCTCGTCGGCAATCAGCCCCAGCATTTT.

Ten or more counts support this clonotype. The CDR3 is CASTASGTFYGYTF. The CDR3 bases are TGTGCCAGCACCGCCTCCGGGACCTTTTATGGCTACACCTTC. This chain links TRBV6-1 with TRBJ1-2; D may be TRBD1 (5 bases). The CDR3 spans 14 residues. Germline V CDR1 and CDR2: MNHNS, SASEGT. Trimming removed 7 bases from V and 5 bases from J, with 17 bases in between.

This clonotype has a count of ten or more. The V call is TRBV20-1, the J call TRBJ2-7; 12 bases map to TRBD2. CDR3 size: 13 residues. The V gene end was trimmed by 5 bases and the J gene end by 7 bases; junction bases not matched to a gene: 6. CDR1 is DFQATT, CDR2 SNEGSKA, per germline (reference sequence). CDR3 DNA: TGCAGTGCTCGGACTAGCGGGATAGCTGAGCAGTACTTC. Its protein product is CSARTSGIAEQYF.

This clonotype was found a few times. The CDR3 DNA reads TGTGCCCCTTACGACGCCTCCTACGAGCAGTACTTC. This encodes CAPYDASYEQYF. The chain joins TRBV28 to TRBJ2-7; the D is unclear. The V gene lost 11 bases and the J gene lost 0 bases, with 11 bases spanning the gap. This CDR3 is 12 amino acids long. CDR1 is MDHEN and CDR2 is SYDVKM in the germline V gene.

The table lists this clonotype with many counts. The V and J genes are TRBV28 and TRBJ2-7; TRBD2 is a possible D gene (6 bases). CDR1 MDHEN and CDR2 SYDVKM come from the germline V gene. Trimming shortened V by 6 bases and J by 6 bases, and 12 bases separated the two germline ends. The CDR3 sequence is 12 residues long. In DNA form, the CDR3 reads TGTGCCAGCAGGAATGGGGGAGGCGAGCAGTACTTC. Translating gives CASRNGGGEQYF. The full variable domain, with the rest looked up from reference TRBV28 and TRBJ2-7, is DVKVTQSSRYLVKRTGEKVFLECVQDMDHENMFWYRQDPGLGLRLIYFSYDVKMKEKGDIPEGYSVSREKKERFSLILESASTNQTSMYLCASRNGGGEQYFGPGTRLTVT.

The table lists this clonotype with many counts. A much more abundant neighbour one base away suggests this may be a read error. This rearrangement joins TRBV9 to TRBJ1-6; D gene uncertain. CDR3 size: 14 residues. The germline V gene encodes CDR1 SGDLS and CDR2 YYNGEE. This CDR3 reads CASSASLGNSHLHF. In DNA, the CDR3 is TGTGCCAGCAGCGCTTCCCTGGGGAATTCACACCTCCACTTT.

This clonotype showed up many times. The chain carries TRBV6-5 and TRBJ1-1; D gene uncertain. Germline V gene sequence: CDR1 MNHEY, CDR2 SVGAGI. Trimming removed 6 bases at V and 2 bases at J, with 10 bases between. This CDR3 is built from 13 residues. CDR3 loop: CASRFGLNTEAFF. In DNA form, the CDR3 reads TGTGCCAGCAGGTTCGGTCTTAACACTGAAGCTTTCTTT.

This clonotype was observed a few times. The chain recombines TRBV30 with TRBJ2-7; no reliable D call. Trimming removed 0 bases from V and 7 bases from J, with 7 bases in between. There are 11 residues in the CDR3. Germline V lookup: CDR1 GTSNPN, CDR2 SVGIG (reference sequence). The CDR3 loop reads CAWSVSQEQYF. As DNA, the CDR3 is TGTGCCTGGAGTGTAAGTCAGGAGCAGTACTTC.

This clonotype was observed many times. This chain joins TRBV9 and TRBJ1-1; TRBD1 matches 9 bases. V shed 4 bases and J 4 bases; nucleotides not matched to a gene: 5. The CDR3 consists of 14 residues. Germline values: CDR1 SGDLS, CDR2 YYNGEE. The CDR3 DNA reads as TGTGCCAGCAGCAAACAGGGGGCAAGCACTGAAGCTTTCTTT. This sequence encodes CASSKQGASTEAFF.

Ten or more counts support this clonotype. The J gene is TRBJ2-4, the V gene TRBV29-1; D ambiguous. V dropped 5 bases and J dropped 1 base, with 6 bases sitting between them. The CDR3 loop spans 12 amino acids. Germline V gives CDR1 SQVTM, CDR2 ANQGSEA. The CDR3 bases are TGCAGCGTTATTGGGGCCAAAAACATTCAGTACTTC. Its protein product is CSVIGAKNIQYF.

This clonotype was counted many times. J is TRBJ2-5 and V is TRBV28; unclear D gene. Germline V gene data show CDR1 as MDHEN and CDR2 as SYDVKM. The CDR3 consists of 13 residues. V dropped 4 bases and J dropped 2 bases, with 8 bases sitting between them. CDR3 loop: CASSSSLQETQYF. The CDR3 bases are TGTGCCAGCAGTTCCAGCCTTCAAGAGACCCAGTACTTC.

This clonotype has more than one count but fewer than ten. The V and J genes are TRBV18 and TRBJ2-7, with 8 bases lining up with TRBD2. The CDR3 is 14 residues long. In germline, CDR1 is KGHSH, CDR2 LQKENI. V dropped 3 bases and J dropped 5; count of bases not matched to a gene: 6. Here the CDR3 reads CASSPRGGLNEQYF. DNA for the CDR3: TGTGCCAGCTCACCCCGGGGGGGGCTCAACGAGCAGTACTTC.

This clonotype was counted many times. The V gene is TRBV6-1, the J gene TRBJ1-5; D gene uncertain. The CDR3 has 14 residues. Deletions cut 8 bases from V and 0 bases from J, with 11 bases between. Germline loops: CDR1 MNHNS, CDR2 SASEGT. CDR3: CASSHTGSNQPQHF. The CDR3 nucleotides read TGTGCCAGCTCTCACACGGGTAGCAATCAGCCCCAGCATTTT.

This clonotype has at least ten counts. CDR3 DNA: TGTGCCAGCAGTTACTCGATACACAGCAGTAACACTGAAGCTTTCTTT. Translated: CASSYSIHSSNTEAFF. The chain carries TRBV6-5 and TRBJ1-1; D is unclear. Germline V CDR1 and CDR2: MNHEY, SVGAGI. Trimming cost V 0 bases and J 2 bases, with 13 bases left between them. The CDR3 is 16 residues long.

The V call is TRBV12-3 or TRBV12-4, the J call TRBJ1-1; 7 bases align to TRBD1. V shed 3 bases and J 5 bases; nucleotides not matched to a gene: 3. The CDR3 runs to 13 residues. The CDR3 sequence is CASSFKGATEAFF. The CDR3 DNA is TGTGCCAGCAGTTTCAAGGGGGCTACTGAAGCTTTCTTT.

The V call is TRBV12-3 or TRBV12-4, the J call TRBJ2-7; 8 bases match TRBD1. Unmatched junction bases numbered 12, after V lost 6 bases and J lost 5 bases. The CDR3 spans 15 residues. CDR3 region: CASSHLRQGMNEQYF. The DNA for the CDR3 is TGTGCCAGCAGCCACCTTCGACAGGGGATGAACGAGCAGTACTTC.

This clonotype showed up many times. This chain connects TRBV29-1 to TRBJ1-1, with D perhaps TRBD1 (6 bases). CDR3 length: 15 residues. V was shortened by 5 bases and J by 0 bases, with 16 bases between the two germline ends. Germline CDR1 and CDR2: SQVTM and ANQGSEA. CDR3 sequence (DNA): TGCAGCGTTTCAAAACAACAGGGCGTGAACACTGAAGCTTTCTTT. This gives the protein CSVSKQQGVNTEAFF.

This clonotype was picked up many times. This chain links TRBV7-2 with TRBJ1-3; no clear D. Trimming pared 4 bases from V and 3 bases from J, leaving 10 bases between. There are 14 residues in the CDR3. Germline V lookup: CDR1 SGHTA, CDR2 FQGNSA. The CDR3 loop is CASSSFGGGNTIYF. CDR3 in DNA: TGTGCCAGCAGCTCCTTTGGAGGTGGAAACACCATATATTTT.

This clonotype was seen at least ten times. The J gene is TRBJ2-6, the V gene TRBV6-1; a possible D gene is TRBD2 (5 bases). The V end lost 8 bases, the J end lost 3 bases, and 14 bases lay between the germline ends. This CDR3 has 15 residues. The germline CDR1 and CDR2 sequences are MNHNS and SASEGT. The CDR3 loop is CASVKMDFGANVLTF. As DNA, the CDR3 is TGTGCCAGCGTAAAGATGGACTTTGGGGCCAACGTCCTGACTTTC.

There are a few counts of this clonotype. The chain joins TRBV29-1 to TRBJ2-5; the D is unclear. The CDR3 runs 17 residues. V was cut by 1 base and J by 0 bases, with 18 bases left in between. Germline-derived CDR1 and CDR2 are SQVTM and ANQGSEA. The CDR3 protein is CSVEGDLARTNQETQYF. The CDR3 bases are TGCAGCGTTGAAGGTGATTTGGCCCGAACCAACCAAGAGACCCAGTACTTC.

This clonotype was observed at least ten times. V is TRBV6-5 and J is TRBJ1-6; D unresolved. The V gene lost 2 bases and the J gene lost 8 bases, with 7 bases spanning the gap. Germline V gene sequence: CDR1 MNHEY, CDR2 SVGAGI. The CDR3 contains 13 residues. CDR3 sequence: CASSYETDSPLHF. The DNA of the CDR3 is TGTGCCAGCAGTTACGAGACCGATTCACCCCTCCACTTT.

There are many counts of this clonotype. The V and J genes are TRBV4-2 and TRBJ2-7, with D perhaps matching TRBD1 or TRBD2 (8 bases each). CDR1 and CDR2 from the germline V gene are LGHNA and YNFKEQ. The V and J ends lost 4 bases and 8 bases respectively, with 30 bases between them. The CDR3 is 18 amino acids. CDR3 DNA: TGTGCCAGCAGCCCGAGACAGGGGCTTGAGCGGGAGTCTACGAAGCAGTACTTC. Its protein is CASSPRQGLERESTKQYF.

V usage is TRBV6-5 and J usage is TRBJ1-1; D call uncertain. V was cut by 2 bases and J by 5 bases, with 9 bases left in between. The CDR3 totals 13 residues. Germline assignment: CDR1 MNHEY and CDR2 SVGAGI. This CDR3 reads CASSYDSKTEAFF. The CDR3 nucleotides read TGTGCCAGCAGTTACGATAGTAAAACTGAAGCTTTCTTT.

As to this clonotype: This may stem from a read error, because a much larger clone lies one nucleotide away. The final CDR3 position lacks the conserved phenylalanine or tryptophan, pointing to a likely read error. CDR3 DNA sequence: TGTGCCAGCAGCTGGGGTCAGGGAAACTATGGCTACACCCTC. Amino acids: CASSWGQGNYGYTL. The chain joins TRBV7-9 to TRBJ1-2; D possibly corresponds to TRBD1 (5 bases). The V end lost 4 bases, the J end lost 2 bases, and 11 bases lay between the germline ends. The CDR3 consists of 14 residues. Per germline, CDR1 SEHNR and CDR2 FQNEAQ (reference sequence).